The rows below give T cell receptor beta chains drawn from one sample of a study of control samples from healthy donors and cancer patients. Measured with immunoSEQ multiplex PCR; TCRdb has only the in-frame clones, and not every one. The sample has fewer than 200,000 clones, 85% to 95% seen once; the top ten hold 1.4% to 1.5%. The sample was blood. These receptors came from a man between 18 and 35 years old in good health. Both conserved end residues are part of each CDR3. Each record gives: J gene, V gene, CDR3 protein.

>TRBJ1-6|TRBV4-1
CASSTRTVYNSPLHF
>TRBJ2-3|TRBV4-1
CASSQDRGGETDTQYF
>TRBJ2-7|TRBV5-1
CASSLEAGAADEQYF
>TRBJ1-6|TRBV19
CASSIGQRQGYNSPLHF
>TRBJ1-1|TRBV6-1
CASSESGRDTEAFF
>TRBJ1-4|TRBV5-1
CASSYKSTGTQEKLFF
>TRBJ1-2|TRBV3-1/TRBV3-2
CASSQAGDVYGYTF
>TRBJ2-3|TRBV25-1
CASSESGIRYTDTQYF
>TRBJ1-5|TRBV30
CAWASKGGNQPQHF
>TRBJ2-3|TRBV5-6
CASSPGLAGTYTQYF
>TRBJ1-2|TRBV12-3/TRBV12-4
CASSLGLNYGYTF
>TRBJ2-2|TRBV18
CASSLQGPTGELFF
>TRBJ2-1|TRBV5-1
CASSPEYSGSEQFF
>TRBJ1-5|TRBV7-7
CASSPKKQGADNQPQHF
>TRBJ1-4|TRBV30
CAWNRGTEKLFF
>TRBJ2-7|TRBV25-1
CASSDSDRTYEQYF
>TRBJ2-1|TRBV5-1
CASSKGTSAYNEQFF
>TRBJ1-1|TRBV6-1
CASEGGQNTEAFF
>TRBJ1-5|TRBV28
CASSSPHSRQPQHF
>TRBJ1-2|TRBV5-5
CASRPRPGQEGGYGYTF
>TRBJ2-1|TRBV24-1
CATSDSIASSYNEQFF
>TRBJ2-7|TRBV4-1
CASSPHEVTGTYEQYF
>TRBJ1-3|TRBV27
CASSTRTESSGNTIYF
>TRBJ2-5|TRBV2
CASSRRADQETQYF
>TRBJ1-1|TRBV2
CASISHSLEAFF
>TRBJ1-3|TRBV6-5
CASSYSDRLNTIYF
>TRBJ1-6|TRBV12-3/TRBV12-4
CASSQIDNSPLHF
>TRBJ1-2|TRBV28
CASRPPGQTSFYGYTF